These 23 T cell receptor beta chains were sequenced from one sample in a study of blood T cell repertoires in COVID-19. Using immunoSEQ multiplex PCR, the repertoire was profiled, and TCRdb retains in-frame clones only, with some absent. The sample records about 120,000 clones, roughly two thirds being singletons. Sequencing was performed on peripheral blood. The receptors originated from a woman in her 70s with acute or convalescent COVID-19.

This sequence joins TRBV7-9 and TRBJ1-2; the D gene is possibly TRBD1 (5 bases). Germline CDR1 is SEHNR and CDR2 is FQNEAQ (reference sequence). V was pared by 5 bases and J by 4 bases, with 17 bases between. The CDR3 has 15 residues. The CDR3: CASSRDRSSFYGYTF. Here the CDR3 DNA reads TGTGCCAGCAGCCGCGACAGATCCTCGTTCTATGGCTACACCTTC.

The chain joins TRBV5-6 to TRBJ1-1; 7 nucleotides agree with TRBD1. The germline V gene has CDR1 SGHDT and CDR2 YYEEEE. The CDR3 runs 14 residues. Germline trimming cut 4 bases from V and 0 bases from J; bases unmatched to any gene: 3. This chain's CDR3 is CASSPTGVNTEAFF. CDR3 DNA: TGTGCCAGCAGCCCAACAGGGGTGAACACTGAAGCTTTCTTT.

The V call is TRBV7-9, the J call TRBJ1-1; D is unclear. V was pared by 2 bases and J by 5 bases, with 9 bases between. The CDR3 is 13 amino acids. The germline gives CDR1 SEHNR, CDR2 FQNEAQ (reference sequence). The CDR3 loop is CASSLSSGTEAFF. The CDR3 DNA follows: TGTGCCAGCAGCTTAAGTTCGGGGACTGAAGCTTTCTTT.

This clone was seen a handful of times. The rearrangement links TRBV28 to TRBJ2-7; 9 bases match TRBD1. The CDR3 has 15 residues. CDR1 MDHEN and CDR2 SYDVKM come from the germline V gene. After removal of 4 bases from V and 6 bases from J, the junction contained 10 bases not matched to a gene. This CDR3 reads CASSSAGTGSSEQYF. CDR3 DNA: TGTGCCAGCAGTTCCGCCGGGACAGGGAGCTCCGAGCAGTACTTC.

The rearrangement uses TRBV7-9 and TRBJ2-6, with D hard to call. The CDR3 covers 16 residues. Trimming took 2 bases from V and 0 from J, leaving 8 bases between them. Germline V gives CDR1 SEHNR, CDR2 FQNEAQ (reference sequence). The CDR3 sequence is CASSLFPYSGANVLTF. CDR3 bases: TGTGCCAGCAGCTTATTTCCTTACTCTGGGGCCAACGTCCTGACTTTC. The whole variable domain, filled in from reference TRBV7-9 and TRBJ2-6, reads DTGVSQNPRHKITKRGQNVTFRCDPISEHNRLYWYRQTLGQGPEFLTYFQNEAQLEKSRLLSDRFSAERPKGSFSTLEIQRTEQGDSAMYLCASSLFPYSGANVLTFGAGSRLTVL.

The chain joins TRBV7-3 to TRBJ2-1, with D possibly being TRBD1 (6 bases). The CDR3 is 13 amino acids. Deletions cut 2 bases from V and 11 bases from J, with 13 bases between. From germline, CDR1 is SGHTA and CDR2 FQGTGA. CDR3: CASSLAQQGQQFF. Here the CDR3 DNA reads TGTGCCAGCAGCTTAGCCCAACAGGGTCAGCAGTTCTTC.

The chain carries TRBV19 and TRBJ1-2; tentatively, D is TRBD1 (5 bases). The germline CDR1 and CDR2 sequences are LNHDA and SQIVND (reference sequence). Trimming removed 4 bases from V and 9 bases from J, with 21 bases in between. The CDR3 has 15 amino acids. The CDR3 is CASSSLMGPAWSYTF. In DNA, the CDR3 is TGTGCCAGTAGTAGCCTTATGGGGCCGGCTTGGAGCTACACCTTC.

This sequence joins TRBV3-1 (or the pseudogene TRBV3-2) and TRBJ1-1, with D maybe TRBD1 (5 bases). Trimming cost V 4 bases and J 1 base, with 7 bases left between them. There are 13 residues in the CDR3. Germline-derived CDR1 and CDR2 are LGHDT and YNNKEL (reference sequence). CDR3 sequence (DNA): TGTGCCAGCAGCCCACAGGCGAACACTGAAGCTTTCTTT. Translated: CASSPQANTEAFF.

This clone was seen a few times. This chain links TRBV19 with TRBJ2-1, with D perhaps TRBD1 (5 bases). The V end lost 5 bases, the J end lost 0 bases, and 11 bases lay between the germline ends. CDR1 is LNHDA, CDR2 SQIVND, per germline (reference sequence). The CDR3 has 15 residues. In DNA form, the CDR3 reads TGTGCCAGTAGTGGACAAACGAGCTCCTACAATGAGCAGTTCTTC. Amino acids: CASSGQTSSYNEQFF.

This clone was seen a few times. The chain combines TRBV29-1 with TRBJ2-3, with TRBD2 as a possible D gene (6 bases). The germline gives CDR1 SQVTM, CDR2 ANQGSEA. Trimming stripped 7 bases from V and 3 bases from J, with 17 bases between. There are 14 residues in the CDR3. The CDR3 loop is CSAQRDGGTDTQYF. Written as DNA, the CDR3 is TGCAGCGCTCAACGGGACGGAGGGACAGATACGCAGTATTTT.

The CDR3 here is CASSFWGDYEQYF. The CDR3 coding sequence is TGCGCCAGCAGCTTTTGGGGGGATTACGAGCAGTACTTC. V and J are TRBV5-1 and TRBJ2-7; TRBD2 might be the D (6 bases). Looked up from germline, CDR1 is SGHRS and CDR2 is YFSETQ. With 2 bases removed from V and 4 bases from J, the gap between germline ends came to 10 bases. The CDR3 covers 13 residues.

This clone came up a few times. The rearrangement links TRBV28 to TRBJ1-1; D is unclear. Trimming cost V 5 bases and J 5 bases, with 6 bases left between them. Looked up from germline, CDR1 is MDHEN and CDR2 is SYDVKM. The CDR3 is 11 residues long. The DNA for the CDR3 is TGTGCCAGCAGTCCGAGGACTGAAGCTTTCTTT. Protein: CASSPRTEAFF.

The chain links TRBV4-1 to TRBJ1-5, with a tentative D call TRBD1 (5 bases). Trimming removed 3 bases at V and 3 bases at J, with 15 bases between. The CDR3 length is 16 residues. CDR1 is MGHRA and CDR2 is YSYEKL in the germline V gene. For the CDR3, the DNA is TGCGCCAGCAGCCACGCCGGGAGTGGGACCAATCAGCCCCAGCATTTT. Protein sequence: CASSHAGSGTNQPQHF.

This chain uses TRBV7-8 with TRBJ2-7; TRBD1 matches 7 bases. Germline CDR1 and CDR2: SGHVS and FQNEAQ. The CDR3 runs to 15 residues. V was clipped by 0 bases and J by 4 bases; unmatched bases: 6. CDR3 loop: CASSLAGTGEYEQYF. For the CDR3, the DNA is TGTGCCAGCAGCTTAGCGGGAACAGGGGAATACGAGCAGTACTTC.

V gene TRBV18 combines with J gene TRBJ1-2; the match to TRBD1 covers 9 bases. V dropped 4 bases and J dropped 5; count of bases not matched to a gene: 8. This CDR3 is 15 amino acids long. CDR1 KGHSH and CDR2 LQKENI come from the germline V gene. CDR3 amino acids: CASSLTGTGSYGYTF. DNA of the CDR3: TGTGCCAGCTCACTGACCGGGACAGGGAGTTATGGCTACACCTTC.

The CDR3 nucleotides read TGTGCCAGCAGCGCGGGACAGGACCCTCGCTCACCCCTCCACTTT. Protein sequence: CASSAGQDPRSPLHF. The chain joins TRBV9 to TRBJ1-6; TRBD1 agrees at 8 bases. CDR1 is SGDLS and CDR2 is YYNGEE in the germline V gene. V lost 3 bases to trimming and J lost 10 bases; unmatched junction nucleotides: 9. This CDR3 is built from 15 residues.

In nucleotides, the CDR3 is TGTGCCAGCAGCCAAGATGAGGGTTCCTACGAGCAGTACTTC. The encoded protein is CASSQDEGSYEQYF. V is TRBV4-2 and J is TRBJ2-7, with D perhaps matching TRBD2 (5 bases). This CDR3 is 14 amino acids long. The germline gives CDR1 LGHNA, CDR2 YNFKEQ. Trimming cost V 0 bases and J 1 base, with 7 bases left between them.

The gene calls are TRBV11-2 and TRBJ2-1; D is unresolved. Germline CDR1 and CDR2: SGHAT and FQNNGV. With 0 bases removed from V and 8 bases from J, the gap between germline ends came to 5 bases. The CDR3 is made up of 12 amino acids. DNA of the CDR3: TGTGCCAGCAGCTTAGACCCGGATGAGCAGTTCTTC. Residues: CASSLDPDEQFF.

This clone was observed a few times. The gene calls are TRBV2 and TRBJ1-2; a weak D match, TRBD1 (5 bases). Trimming took off 6 bases at V and 8 bases at J, with 13 bases between the two ends. The CDR3 loop spans 12 amino acids. The germline CDR1 and CDR2 sequences are SNHLY and FYNNEI. This chain's CDR3 is CASSLGGGGYTF. Here the CDR3 DNA reads TGTGCCAGCAGCCTCGGGGGAGGCGGCTACACCTTC.

This chain connects TRBV11-2 to TRBJ2-2; perhaps TRBD1 as D (5 bases). Germline V gene sequence: CDR1 SGHAT, CDR2 FQNNGV. Trimming stripped 1 base from V and 1 base from J, with 10 bases between. The CDR3 consists of 16 residues. The CDR3 region is CASSLVWTMNTGELFF. In nucleotides, the CDR3 is TGTGCCAGCAGCTTAGTTTGGACAATGAACACCGGGGAGCTGTTTTTT.

The CDR3, as DNA: TGTGCCAGAAGCTTGCGGTGGGGGCGGTTGGGCTATGGCTACACCTTC. It encodes CARSLRWGRLGYGYTF. The gene calls are TRBV5-3 and TRBJ1-2; D is possibly TRBD1 (6 bases). TRBV5-3 is classed as an ORF, of uncertain function. Trimming shortened V by 1 base and J by 4 bases, and 17 bases separated the two germline ends. This CDR3 comprises 16 residues.

The V and J genes are TRBV19 and TRBJ2-7; D is unresolved. The V end lost 4 bases, the J end lost 1 base, and 11 bases lay between the germline ends. CDR3 length: 14 amino acids. The germline CDR1 and CDR2 sequences are LNHDA and SQIVND (reference sequence). In nucleotides, the CDR3 is TGTGCCAGTAGTACGATTGGCCATTCCTACGAGCAGTACTTC. As protein: CASSTIGHSYEQYF.

The chain employs TRBV6-1 and TRBJ2-1; possible D gene TRBD2, 6 bases. V gave up 1 base and J gave up 2 bases, with 12 bases separating them. The CDR3 totals 16 residues. The germline CDR1 and CDR2 sequences are MNHNS and SASEGT. This chain's CDR3 is CASSEDGGGTYNEQFF. The CDR3 DNA sequence: TGTGCCAGCAGTGAAGACGGGGGAGGCACCTACAATGAGCAGTTCTTC.